The text below deals with one TCR beta chain. Measured with immunoSEQ multiplex PCR; TCRdb has only the in-frame clones, and not every one. The sample carries some 130,000 clones, roughly nine tenths recorded once. The data were taken from a study of blood T cell repertoires in COVID-19. About the research overall: Italy, Spain and the United States were the sources of the convalescent and acute COVID-19 samples. PBMCs, B-cell-depleted T cells, or T cells were the source of the cDNA or gDNA that made up the material.

The Seattle patients, enrolled during active infection, were followed longitudinally. The CDR3 spans 15 residues. The V gene's germline CDR1 is SGHRS and CDR2 YFSETQ. Trimming shortened V by 4 bases and J by 5 bases, and 18 bases separated the two germline ends. The TCR was taken from a woman aged 70-85 years with COVID-19, enrolled during active disease. The V and J genes are TRBV5-1 and TRBJ2-5, with a tentative D call TRBD2 (6 bases). Material: peripheral blood. CDR3 coding DNA: TGCGCCAGCAGCCCGGTTCCGGGGGTGACGGAGACCCAGTACTTC. It translates to CASSPVPGVTETQYF.